These T cell receptor beta chains were read from a single sample in a study of T cell responses to AZD1222 COVID-19 vaccine. Profiling relied on immunoSEQ multiplex PCR, and the TCRdb table lists in-frame clones only, not all of them. The sample yields tens of thousands of clones, 70% to 90% seen once. The sequencing used peripheral blood, collected on day 0 of AZD1222 vaccination. These receptors were obtained from an adult in good health. The CDR3 runs from the conserved cysteine through the conserved F or W. D genes are given only for firm matches. Clone size, where shown, is once, few, many, or a class for clones that have expanded.

15 - TRBJ2-2 TRBV2 - TGTGCCAGCAGCCCAGGGACATCTCGAACCGGGGAGCTGTTTTTT CASSPGTSRTGELFF
16 - TRBJ1-6 TRBV7-8 - TGTGCCAGCAGCCCCCGGTTGGCCATGGACAATTCACCCCTCCACTTT CASSPRLAMDNSPLHF
16 - TRBJ2-2 TRBV6-2/TRBV6-3 - TGTGCCAGCAGTTACTGGGGTTCCGCGAACACCGGGGAGCTGTTTTTT CASSYWGSANTGELFF
15 - TRBJ1-2 TRBV21-1 - TGTGCCAGCAGCAAAGGTCAGGGGCCAGCTATGAGCTACACCTTC CASSKGQGPAMSYTF
15 - TRBJ1-2 TRBV6-2/TRBV6-3 few TGTGCCAGCAGGTACTCCTCGGGGGTTAACTATGGCTACACCTTC CASRYSSGVNYGYTF
13 TRBD2 TRBJ2-1 TRBV7-9 once TGTGCCAGCAGCTTAGCGGGAGGGGACGAGCAGTTCTTC CASSLAGGDEQFF
14 - TRBJ1-3 TRBV9 - TGTGCCAGCAGCGTAAGGGGCTCTGGAAACACCATATATTTT CASSVRGSGNTIYF
16 TRBD1 TRBJ2-7 TRBV9 - TGTGCCAGCAGCGTAGTGAGGGGGCCGCGCTCCTACGAGCAGTACTTC CASSVVRGPRSYEQYF
14 - TRBJ1-4 TRBV18 - TGTGCCAGCTCACCATCCTCAACTAATGAAAAACTGTTTTTT CASSPSSTNEKLFF
17 TRBD2 TRBJ2-3 TRBV4-2 - TGTGCCAGCAGCCTTGCGAGTGTTGCGGGGGGGCCTAATACGCAGTATTTT CASSLASVAGGPNTQYF
14 - TRBJ1-5 TRBV19 - TGTGCCAGTAGTATAGGGGCCAGCAATCAGCCCCAGCATTTT CASSIGASNQPQHF
14 - TRBJ1-6 TRBV19 - TGTGCCAGTAGGCCCGCCTGGGGCCATTCACCCCTCCACTTT CASRPAWGHSPLHF
15 - TRBJ1-6 TRBV18 - TGTGCCAGCTCTGGTGTTGGGACTCCTAATTCACCCCTCCACTTT CASSGVGTPNSPLHF
13 - TRBJ1-4 TRBV19 - TGTGCCACCTACTCAGGCATATTCGGAAAACTGTTTTTT CATYSGIFGKLFF
16 - TRBJ2-7 TRBV10-3 - TGTGCCATCAGTGAGCCTCTCGGGGGGCCGGGCTACGAGCAGTACTTC CAISEPLGGPGYEQYF
22 TRBD2 TRBJ2-1 TRBV19 - TGTGCCAGTAGGGTACAGGGACGGTACGGGACTAGCGGGGGGGCGTCGTACAATGAGCAGTTCTTC CASRVQGRYGTSGGASYNEQFF
16 - TRBJ1-3 TRBV19 - TGTGCCAGTAGTCCTTTGGGAGCTACGGTTGGAAACACCATATATTTT CASSPLGATVGNTIYF
14 - TRBJ2-2 TRBV11-3 - TGTGCCAGCAGCTTAGGGCAGAACACCGGGGAGCTGTTTTTT CASSLGQNTGELFF
12 - TRBJ1-1 TRBV19 - TGTGCCAGCGGTCGAGAAAGGGGAGAAGCTTTCTTT CASGRERGEAFF
15 TRBD1 TRBJ1-5 TRBV5-4 - TGTGCCAGCAGCTTACAGGGGGTGGGCAATCAGCCCCAGCATTTT CASSLQGVGNQPQHF
14 - TRBJ1-2 TRBV13 - TGTGCCAGCAGCTCTGCTCGGCTGCCCGGGGGCTACACCTTC CASSSARLPGGYTF
13 TRBD1 TRBJ2-5 TRBV2 - TGTGCCAGTATCCGGGACAGGGGAGAGACCCAGTACTTC CASIRDRGETQYF
16 - TRBJ1-1 TRBV7-6 - TGTGCCAGCAGCCCCCAGAACCCTTTGGAGAACACTGAAGCTTTCTTT CASSPQNPLENTEAFF
15 - TRBJ2-7 TRBV15 - TGTGCCACCAGCTCCAGTCCACAGGTGGGGGACGAGCAGTACTTC CATSSSPQVGDEQYF
16 - TRBJ1-2 TRBV5-5 - TGTGCCAGCAGCTTGAGCGGTCAGGAGATGAACTATGGCTACACCTTC CASSLSGQEMNYGYTF
13 - TRBJ1-2 TRBV30 - TGTGCCTGGAGTGCACCAGGTAGCTATGGCTACACCTTC CAWSAPGSYGYTF
14 - TRBJ1-6 TRBV25-1 few TGTGCCAGCAGTGAACCGCCCGGGAATTCACCCCTCCACTTT CASSEPPGNSPLHF
15 TRBD1 TRBJ2-2 TRBV10-3 once TGTGCCATCAGTGACCGACAGGGGGCCGGCGGGGAGCTGTTTTTT CAISDRQGAGGELFF
15 TRBD2 TRBJ2-3 TRBV29-1 - TGCAGCGTTGCGAGCGGGGAAAGCAGCACAGATACGCAGTATTTT CSVASGESSTDTQYF
14 - TRBJ1-1 TRBV7-2 - TGTGCCAGCAGCTTAGGATTAAGTTTCACTGAAGCTTTCTTT CASSLGLSFTEAFF
17 - TRBJ2-5 TRBV3-1/TRBV3-2 - TGTGCCAGCAGCCAAGTTTTGGTGGGGGGCCACCAAGAGACCCAGTACTTC CASSQVLVGGHQETQYF